These 4 T cell receptor beta chains were all obtained from the same sample, sequenced in a study of beta chain features in type 1 diabetes. Study-level points and caveats: Among patients with Type 1 diabetes, TCRB CDR3s were moderately but significantly shorter in every one of the four CD4+ subsets.

Expressed TCRB transcripts were sequenced, since all the RNA that had been isolated was reverse transcribed. Sequencing was performed with immunoSEQ multiplex PCR; in TCRdb, only in-frame clones are kept and a portion is missing. The table lists under 300,000 clones, 11% to 15% of them singletons. These receptors' targets are unknown. The material sequenced was naive CD4+ T cells from blood. Receptor source: a man between 25 and 39 years old with type 1 diabetes.

This clone was detected a few times. The genes are TRBV9 and TRBJ2-2, with 10 bases lining up with TRBD2. CDR3 size: 15 residues. CDR1 and CDR2 (germline): SGDLS, YYNGEE. V shed 0 bases, J shed 5 bases, and the junction held 1 base outside the gene matches. In nucleotides, the CDR3 is TGTGCCAGCAGCGTAGGGACTAGCGGAACCGGGGAGCTGTTTTTT. Amino acid sequence: CASSVGTSGTGELFF.

The chain joins TRBV2 to TRBJ2-7, with TRBD1 matching 9 bases. The CDR3 runs 13 residues. Germline CDR1 is SNHLY and CDR2 is FYNNEI. J was trimmed by 6 bases and V by 4 bases; bases with no gene match: 4. For the CDR3, the DNA is TGTGCCAGCAGTGGGACAGGGGAGGCCGAGCAGTACTTC. Its protein is CASSGTGEAEQYF.

This clone was detected a few times. The chain joins TRBV5-4 to TRBJ2-3; D gene unclear. This CDR3 contains 17 residues. Germline loops: CDR1 SGHNT, CDR2 YYREEE (reference sequence). V was clipped by 0 bases and J by 1 base, with 15 bases between them. DNA for the CDR3: TGTGCCAGCAGCTTGGGGAGTTCGCCCCCCCGCACAGATACGCAGTATTTT. Its translation is CASSLGSSPPRTDTQYF.

The J gene is TRBJ2-2, the V gene TRBV6-4, with D possibly matching TRBD2 (5 bases). The CDR3 length is 14 residues. The germline V and J ends were trimmed by 1 base and 5 bases, with 8 bases remaining between them. Germline CDR1 reads MRHNA; CDR2 reads SNTAGT. The CDR3 bases are TGTGCCAGCAGTGACTTAGGCGGGACCGGGGAGCTGTTTTTT. It translates to CASSDLGGTGELFF.